The source of this T cell receptor (beta chain) is a study of T cells in women clearing cervical HPV infection. Across the whole study: Women with histologically confirmed HPV16-related CIN3 or worse, 2 with invasive cancer, served as cases. Controls' single incident HPV16 infection cleared within 12 months without precancer. For cases, blood was sampled a median about 140 days after lesion detection, interquartile range roughly 80 to 200 days. Broader study findings: TRBV6-7 relative abundance averaged 0.11% in cases and 0.15% to 0.2% in controls.

Using immunoSEQ multiplex PCR, the repertoire was profiled, and TCRdb retains in-frame clones only, with some absent. This sample's table has 30,000 to 45,000 clones. This CDR3 is 17 amino acids long. Germline loops: CDR1 LNHDA, CDR2 SQIVND (reference sequence). Trimming took 4 bases from V and 4 from J; bases not matched to a gene: 13. In regard to this clone: The antigen remains undetermined. The CDR3 end falls 3 residues outside the read, so it is completed with the germline J gene. Other DNA variants within this sample encode the same CDR3.

The gene calls are TRBV19 and TRBJ1-2; 9 bases map to TRBD1. This sequence was found in a woman between 18 and 70 years old with a cervical HPV16 infection that either progressed to CIN3+ or cleared (not recorded which). Material: blood buffy coat. Here the CDR3 reads CASSTGTGPGTGYGYTF. The CDR3 bases that were read are TGTGCCAGTAGTACCGGGACAGGGCCCGGTACTGGCTATGGC.